Each of the 19 T cell receptor beta chains below was sequenced from the same sample in a study of blood T cell repertoires in COVID-19. TCRdb keeps only in-frame clones here, not all; method: immunoSEQ multiplex PCR. Seen here are approximately 310,000 clones, around nine tenths observed once, and the top ten hold 1%. Source material: peripheral blood. Source of these receptors: a man over 45 with active or convalescent COVID-19.

The gene calls are TRBV14 and TRBJ1-3; no clear D. The CDR3 consists of 15 residues. Germline loops: CDR1 SGHDN, CDR2 FVKESK. Trimming removed 1 base at V and 4 bases at J, with 11 bases between. The CDR3 reads CASSQVGLRGNTIYF. In DNA, the CDR3 is TGTGCCAGCAGCCAAGTGGGCCTGCGCGGAAACACCATATATTTT.

The chain uses TRBV5-1 and TRBJ2-3; 7 bases align to TRBD1. Per germline, CDR1 SGHRS and CDR2 YFSETQ. CDR3 length equals 14 residues. V lost 4 bases, J lost 4 bases, and 6 bases stayed unmatched. CDR3: CASSPRDRADTQYF. The CDR3 nucleotides are TGCGCCAGCAGCCCCAGAGACAGGGCAGATACGCAGTATTTT.

This clone was found once. This chain joins TRBV6-5 and TRBJ1-2, with 7 bases that match TRBD1. CDR3 size: 15 residues. Germline V gives CDR1 MNHEY, CDR2 SVGAGI. Germline trimming cut 7 bases from V and 4 bases from J; bases unmatched to any gene: 12. CDR3 nucleotide sequence: TGTGCCAGCACTCTTAACCCACAGGGGAGCTATGGCTACACCTTC. Its protein product is CASTLNPQGSYGYTF.

The chain couples TRBV5-1 to TRBJ1-2; D may be TRBD1 (5 bases). Germline CDR1 is SGHRS and CDR2 is YFSETQ. CDR3 size: 13 residues. V shed 4 bases and J shed 6 bases, with 13 bases lying between them. Here the CDR3 reads CASSKTVVDGYTF. CDR3 DNA: TGCGCCAGCAGCAAGACAGTGGTAGATGGCTACACCTTC. Combining the CDR3 with reference TRBV5-1 and TRBJ1-2 gives the whole variable domain KAGVTQTPRYLIKTRGQQVTLSCSPISGHRSVSWYQQTPGQGLQFLFEYFSETQRNKGNFPGRFSGRQFSNSRSEMNVSTLELGDSALYLCASSKTVVDGYTFGSGTRLTVV.

V usage is TRBV24-1 and J usage is TRBJ2-3, with D possibly matching TRBD2 (5 bases). Germline CDR1 reads KGHDR; CDR2 reads SFDVKD. V was clipped by 3 bases and J by 4 bases, with 7 bases between them. The CDR3 is made up of 13 amino acids. CDR3 sequence (DNA): TGTGCCACCAGTGATGGGAGTTCAGATACGCAGTATTTT. Its translation is CATSDGSSDTQYF.

This chain connects TRBV14 to TRBJ2-1; 7 bases are shared with TRBD1. CDR1 and CDR2 (germline): SGHDN, FVKESK. The CDR3 has 15 residues. Trimming cost V 4 bases and J 1 base; bases outside gene matches: 4. The chain's CDR3 is CASSRRQGSYNEQFF. DNA for the CDR3: TGTGCCAGCAGCCGCAGACAGGGTTCCTACAATGAGCAGTTCTTC.

This chain links TRBV6-2 or TRBV6-3 with TRBJ1-2; 9 positions agree with TRBD1. Germline V lookup: CDR1 MNHEY, CDR2 SVGEGT. J gave up 4 bases and V 5 bases, and 5 bases lay outside the gene matches. The CDR3 length is 14 residues. CDR3 loop: CASSTRTGAYGYTF. The CDR3 nucleotides are TGTGCCAGCAGTACCCGGACAGGGGCCTATGGCTACACCTTC.

The chain combines TRBV6-1 with TRBJ1-2; D remains ambiguous. The germline CDR1 and CDR2 sequences are MNHNS and SASEGT. Trimming took off 2 bases at V and 2 bases at J, with 12 bases between the two ends. CDR3 length: 15 amino acids. The CDR3 sequence is CASSEMGSLNYGYTF. CDR3 DNA sequence: TGTGCCAGCAGTGAAATGGGCAGTTTAAACTATGGCTACACCTTC.

J is TRBJ1-1 and V is TRBV4-1, with D perhaps TRBD1 (6 bases). Per the germline V gene, CDR1 is MGHRA and CDR2 is YSYEKL. V gave up 1 base and J gave up 1 base, with 7 bases separating them. The CDR3 loop spans 14 amino acids. CDR3 sequence: CASSQGRGNTEAFF. The CDR3 DNA reads TGCGCCAGCAGCCAAGGCAGGGGGAACACTGAAGCTTTCTTT.

This clone was seen only a few times. V and J are TRBV6-5 and TRBJ1-4; no firm D call. The CDR3 is 15 amino acids. CDR1 is MNHEY, CDR2 SVGAGI, per germline. The V end lost 0 bases, the J end lost 0 bases, and 5 bases lay between the germline ends. The DNA of the CDR3 is TGTGCCAGCAGTTACTCCTCTGCAACTAATGAAAAACTGTTTTTT. Protein: CASSYSSATNEKLFF.

The chain links TRBV3-1 (or the pseudogene TRBV3-2) to TRBJ2-2; 9 bases fit TRBD2. The CDR3 has 17 amino acids. Germline V gene lookup returns CDR1 LGHDT and CDR2 YNNKEL (reference sequence). V lost 3 bases, J lost 4 bases, and 9 bases stayed unmatched. CDR3: CASSHSSGTSRTGELFF. The CDR3 DNA sequence: TGTGCCAGCAGCCATTCTAGCGGGACGTCCCGCACCGGGGAGCTGTTTTTT.

V is TRBV28 and J is TRBJ1-1; 11 positions match TRBD1. The germline V gene encodes CDR1 MDHEN and CDR2 SYDVKM. CDR3 length: 13 residues. V was clipped by 0 bases and J by 10 bases; unmatched bases: 1. In DNA form, the CDR3 reads TGTGCCAGCAGTTTATGGGACAGGGGGCCAGCTTTCTTT. Translating it yields CASSLWDRGPAFF. Variable domain in full (rest from reference TRBV28 and TRBJ1-1): DVKVTQSSRYLVKRTGEKVFLECVQDMDHENMFWYRQDPGLGLRLIYFSYDVKMKEKGDIPEGYSVSREKKERFSLILESASTNQTSMYLCASSLWDRGPAFFGQGTRLTVV.

The rearrangement uses TRBV6-4 and TRBJ2-2; 10 positions agree with TRBD2. With V trimmed by 5 bases and J by 4 bases, 4 bases remained unmatched. Germline assignment: CDR1 MRHNA and CDR2 SNTAGT. There are 15 residues in the CDR3. CDR3 sequence (DNA): TGTGCCAGCAGTCTAGCGGGAGCGGGCACCGGGGAGCTGTTTTTT. It translates to CASSLAGAGTGELFF.

In this sample, this clone turned up a few times. This chain joins TRBV7-2 and TRBJ1-4; D unresolved. Germline assignment: CDR1 SGHTA and CDR2 FQGNSA. CDR3 length: 17 amino acids. Trimming took off 1 base at V and 0 bases at J, with 12 bases between the two ends. The chain's CDR3 is CASSLVLPGATNEKLFF. The CDR3 nucleotides are TGTGCCAGCAGCTTAGTATTACCCGGAGCAACTAATGAAAAACTGTTTTTT.

The rearrangement links TRBV28 to TRBJ1-4; no reliable D call. Trimming pared 11 bases from V and 3 bases from J, leaving 13 bases between. The CDR3 consists of 13 residues. Per the germline V gene, CDR1 is MDHEN and CDR2 is SYDVKM. Here the CDR3 DNA reads TGTGCCTGCGCTCGAGGGCCTAATGAAAAACTGTTTTTT. Translated: CACARGPNEKLFF. Using reference TRBV28 and TRBJ1-4 for the parts outside the CDR3, the full variable domain is DVKVTQSSRYLVKRTGEKVFLECVQDMDHENMFWYRQDPGLGLRLIYFSYDVKMKEKGDIPEGYSVSREKKERFSLILESASTNQTSMYLCACARGPNEKLFFGSGTQLSVL.

The chain has TRBV6-5 and TRBJ2-2; 8 bases line up with TRBD2. Germline CDR1 MNHEY, CDR2 SVGAGI. The length of the CDR3 is 14 residues. After removal of 11 bases from V and 0 bases from J, the junction contained 5 bases not matched to a gene. The CDR3 loop is CAAGGGTNTGELFF. The DNA for the CDR3 is TGTGCCGCAGGCGGGGGGACGAACACCGGGGAGCTGTTTTTT.

CDR3 in amino acids: CASRSGGAGQNIQYF. In DNA form, the CDR3 reads TGTGCCAGCAGGTCCGGGGGAGCAGGCCAAAACATTCAGTACTTC. The rearrangement links TRBV3-1 (or the pseudogene TRBV3-2) to TRBJ2-4; D perhaps matches TRBD2 (6 bases). The CDR3 sequence is 15 residues long. Germline CDR1 reads LGHDT; CDR2 reads YNNKEL (reference sequence). Trimming removed 6 bases from V and 5 bases from J, with 17 bases in between.

This chain uses TRBV9 with TRBJ2-3, with D possibly TRBD2 on 6 matching bases. Trimming cost V 0 bases and J 1 base, with 12 bases left between them. Germline-derived CDR1 and CDR2 are SGDLS and YYNGEE. The CDR3 runs 16 residues. CDR3 nucleotide sequence: TGTGCCAGCAGCGTAGCCCCGGGACTTGGCACAGATACGCAGTATTTT. Translating it yields CASSVAPGLGTDTQYF.

The rearrangement uses TRBV11-2 and TRBJ2-3, with D possibly TRBD1 on 5 matching bases. The germline V gene has CDR1 SGHAT and CDR2 FQNNGV. With 1 base removed from V and 8 bases from J, the gap between germline ends came to 13 bases. The CDR3 length is 14 residues. The CDR3 region is CASSLATGLSTQYF. As DNA, the CDR3 is TGTGCCAGCAGCTTAGCTACAGGTCTCAGTACGCAGTATTTT.